One and the same sample provided the 28 T cell receptor beta chains below, sequenced in a study of T-cell memory formation after mild COVID-19. TCRdb re-called the 5' RACE reads through MiXCR, storing one row per CDR3 protein. The data hold roughly 190,000 distinct CDR3 sequences, with roughly 27% observed a single time. What was sequenced was PBMCs or a T cell subset sorted from them (not recorded which). The source of these receptors is an adult woman who had mild COVID-19 (a few samples of this study predate the infection). Cell type and time point are not known.

The chain combines TRBV2 with TRBJ1-6; D not certain. Per the germline V gene, CDR1 is SNHLY and CDR2 is FYNNEI. The CDR3 extends over 15 amino acids. With 1 base removed from V and 6 bases from J, the gap between germline ends came to 10 bases. CDR3 coding DNA: TGTGCCAGCAGTGAAGGGCAGGCTATTAATTCACCCCTCCACTTT. It codes for CASSEGQAINSPLHF.

This chain uses TRBV20-1 with TRBJ2-1, with a weak D call TRBD2 (6 bases). The CDR3 sequence is 14 residues long. V was clipped by 3 bases and J by 6 bases, with 15 bases between them. Germline CDR1 and CDR2: DFQATT and SNEGSKA (reference sequence). The CDR3 bases are TGCAGTGCTAGGCTCCATACTAGCTCCAATGAGCAGTTCTTC. Encoded protein: CSARLHTSSNEQFF.

This clonotype has a handful of counts. J is TRBJ2-2 and V is TRBV28, with 9 bases that match TRBD1. CDR3 length equals 15 residues. J was trimmed by 4 bases and V by 5 bases; bases with no gene match: 5. Germline V gives CDR1 MDHEN, CDR2 SYDVKM. The CDR3 DNA sequence: TGTGCCAGCAGTCCCGGGACAGGGATCACCGGGGAGCTGTTTTTT. This codes for CASSPGTGITGELFF.

This clonotype occurred a few times. The V gene is TRBV7-9, the J gene TRBJ1-2; TRBD1 agrees at 11 bases. The CDR3 is made up of 14 amino acids. CDR1 is SEHNR, CDR2 FQNEAQ, per germline (reference sequence). Trimming took 3 bases from V and 7 from J; bases not matched to a gene: 4. CDR3 DNA sequence: TGTGCCAGCAGCTTGTCCGGGACAGGGGGTGGCTACACCTTC. This encodes CASSLSGTGGGYTF.

The chain combines TRBV3-1 with TRBJ2-7, with D perhaps matching TRBD1 (6 bases). Trimming took off 1 base at V and 1 base at J, with 20 bases between the two ends. The CDR3 is made up of 18 amino acids. The germline V gene encodes CDR1 LGHDT and CDR2 YNNKEL (reference sequence). CDR3 region: CASSQAGANRGVSYEQYF. The CDR3, as DNA: TGTGCCAGCAGCCAAGCAGGGGCAAATAGAGGCGTATCCTACGAGCAGTACTTC.

The V and J genes are TRBV3-1 and TRBJ2-7; D remains unclear. The CDR3 is made up of 9 amino acids. Germline V gives CDR1 LGHDT, CDR2 YNNKEL (reference sequence). The ends were cut back, 0 bases at V and 10 bases at J, with 1 base in the middle. The CDR3 DNA is TGTGCCAGCAGCCAAGACCAGTACTTC. It translates to CASSQDQYF.

There are a few counts of this clonotype. The V and J genes are TRBV20-1 and TRBJ2-5; 9 positions match TRBD2. Looked up from germline, CDR1 is DFQATT and CDR2 is SNEGSKA (reference sequence). The CDR3 is 12 amino acids. This CDR3 reads CSPSGVKETQYF. CDR3 DNA sequence: TGCAGCCCTAGCGGGGTAAAAGAGACCCAGTACTTC.

Remarks on this clonotype: A junction boundary mismatches the germline segment, possibly from a read error. The chain couples TRBV7-8 to TRBJ2-5; D gene ambiguous. Germline CDR1 SGHVS, CDR2 FQNEAQ. This CDR3 contains 13 residues. For the CDR3, the DNA is TGTGCCAGCAGCTCCCCCTCCCGACCTTCCTGGTTCTTC. This codes for CASSSPSRPSWFF.

The sample holds a few counts of this clonotype. The genes are TRBV29-1 and TRBJ2-2; 9 nucleotides align to TRBD1. This CDR3 is 13 amino acids long. Germline trimming cut 6 bases from V and 6 bases from J; bases unmatched to any gene: 5. CDR1 is SQVTM, CDR2 ANQGSEA, per germline. The CDR3 protein is CSVGRTGAGELFF. The CDR3 DNA is TGCAGCGTCGGAAGGACAGGGGCCGGGGAGCTGTTTTTT.

The genes are TRBV4-3 and TRBJ2-2; TRBD2 aligns across 7 bases. V was clipped by 0 bases and J by 3 bases; unmatched bases: 1. The CDR3 totals 15 residues. CDR1 is LGHNA, CDR2 YSLEER, per germline. The CDR3 DNA sequence: TGCGCCAGCAGCCAAGAGCTAGCGGACACCGGGGAGCTGTTTTTT. Protein product: CASSQELADTGELFF.

The V call is TRBV12-1, the J call TRBJ1-1; TRBD1 reflects the table's D call only, with no check against the DNA. TRBV12-1 is reported as a pseudogene. The CDR3 totals 18 residues. CDR3 in amino acids: CASSFALPGRKGDTEAFF. For the CDR3, the DNA is TGTGCCAGCAGCTTCGCCTTGCCAGGAAGAAAGGGCGACACTGAAGCTTTCTTT.

The chain carries TRBV5-5 and TRBJ2-3, with D perhaps assigned TRBD1 or TRBD2 (5 bases each). The germline V and J ends were trimmed by 0 bases and 9 bases, with 17 bases remaining between them. The CDR3 has 15 residues. Per germline, CDR1 SGHKS and CDR2 YYEKEE (reference sequence). CDR3 amino acids: CASSLAGTRYETQYF. CDR3 nucleotides: TGTGCCAGCAGCTTGGCCGGGACGCGCTATGAGACGCAGTATTTT.

The chain carries TRBV3-1 and TRBJ2-1, with 12 positions matching TRBD2. The CDR3 loop spans 15 amino acids. Trimming took 8 bases from V and 4 from J; bases not matched to a gene: 6. CDR1 and CDR2 (germline): LGHDT, YNNKEL (reference sequence). CDR3 coding DNA: TGTGCCAGCGAAGCTAGCGGGAGGGTATACAATGAGCAGTTCTTC. Translated, it gives CASEASGRVYNEQFF.

This clonotype was counted a few times. The chain uses TRBV5-4 and TRBJ2-5, with 11 positions matching TRBD1. The junction had 2 bases not matched to a gene; V was cut back by 3 bases and J by 4 bases. There are 14 residues in the CDR3. Germline-derived CDR1 and CDR2 are SGHNT and YYREEE (reference sequence). CDR3 sequence reads: CASSSGQGGETQYF. The CDR3 DNA sequence: TGTGCCAGCAGCTCGGGACAGGGGGGAGAGACCCAGTACTTC.

V gene TRBV19 combines with J gene TRBJ2-6; D might be TRBD1 (6 bases). The germline V gene has CDR1 LNHDA and CDR2 SQIVND (reference sequence). V lost 6 bases, J lost 0 bases, and 15 bases lay in between. This CDR3 spans 17 amino acids. In nucleotides, the CDR3 is TGTGCCAGTAGGTCAAGACAGGTTGACTCTGGGGCCAACGTCCTGACTTTC. Translating gives CASRSRQVDSGANVLTF.

The chain employs TRBV5-1 and TRBJ2-7; no firm D call. Trimming removed 0 bases from V and 2 bases from J, with 12 bases in between. Germline assignment: CDR1 SGHRS and CDR2 YFSETQ. The CDR3 loop spans 15 amino acids. Here the CDR3 DNA reads TGCGCCAGCAGCTTGGCCTCGGACCCTGCCTACGAGCAGTACTTC. It is translated as CASSLASDPAYEQYF.

The rearrangement links TRBV10-3 to TRBJ2-1; 8 bases map to TRBD2. J gave up 4 bases and V 3 bases, and 2 bases lay outside the gene matches. The germline V gene encodes CDR1 ENHRY and CDR2 SYGVKD. The CDR3 is 14 amino acids. CDR3: CAISDGGAYNEQFF. The CDR3 nucleotides read TGTGCCATCAGTGACGGGGGGGCTTACAATGAGCAGTTCTTC.

This clonotype was observed a few times. The chain joins TRBV30 to TRBJ1-2; 7 bases match TRBD1. The trim removed 2 bases at V and 3 bases at J, leaving 9 bases unmatched. This CDR3 is 15 amino acids long. Germline V gene data show CDR1 as GTSNPN and CDR2 as SVGIG (reference sequence). This CDR3 is CAWSYRGRRYYGYTF. CDR3 DNA: TGTGCCTGGAGTTACAGGGGCCGGCGGTACTATGGCTACACCTTC.

This clonotype was detected only a few times. V usage is TRBV12-3 or TRBV12-4 and J usage is TRBJ2-1, with 14 positions matching TRBD2. V lost 6 bases, J lost 10 bases, and 8 bases stayed unmatched. The CDR3 runs 15 residues. The CDR3 bases are TGTGCCAGCAGCGGAGGGACTAGCGGGGGACGGGAGCAGTTCTTC. This sequence encodes CASSGGTSGGREQFF.

This clonotype appeared once. The chain couples TRBV2 to TRBJ2-7, with a weak D call TRBD2 (6 bases). V lost 7 bases and J 1 base, leaving 8 bases between the germline ends. CDR3 length equals 12 residues. Germline V CDR1 and CDR2: SNHLY, FYNNEI. CDR3 protein: CASTSESYEQYF. The CDR3 bases are TGTGCCAGCACTAGCGAATCCTACGAGCAGTACTTC. The full variable domain, completed using reference TRBV2 and TRBJ2-7, is EPEVTQTPSHQVTQMGQEVILRCVPISNHLYFYWYRQILGQKVEFLVSFYNNEISEKSEIFDDQFSVERPDGSNFTLKIRSTKLEDSAMYFCASTSESYEQYFGPGTRLTVT.

In DNA form, the CDR3 reads TGTGCCAGCAGCTTAACAGGACTAGCGGGAGGGAATGAGCAGTTCTTC. This encodes CASSLTGLAGGNEQFF. The V gene is TRBV7-9, the J gene TRBJ2-1; TRBD2 matches at 15 bases. CDR3 size: 16 residues. CDR1 and CDR2 (germline): SEHNR, FQNEAQ (reference sequence). Trimming removed 2 bases from V and 7 bases from J; junction bases left unmatched: 3. The full variable domain, with the rest looked up from reference TRBV7-9 and TRBJ2-1, is DTGVSQNPRHKITKRGQNVTFRCDPISEHNRLYWYRQTLGQGPEFLTYFQNEAQLEKSRLLSDRFSAERPKGSFSTLEIQRTEQGDSAMYLCASSLTGLAGGNEQFFGPGTRLTVL.

The chain joins TRBV18 to TRBJ2-3; D remains unclear. CDR1 and CDR2 from the germline V gene are KGHSH and LQKENI. With 2 bases removed from V and 2 bases from J, the gap between germline ends came to 2 bases. The CDR3 is made up of 12 amino acids. CDR3 residues: CASSPDTDTQYF. The CDR3 bases are TGTGCCAGCTCACCAGACACAGATACGCAGTATTTT. Full variable domain (missing parts from reference TRBV18 and TRBJ2-3): NAGVMQNPRHLVRRRGQEARLRCSPMKGHSHVYWYRQLPEEGLKFMVYLQKENIIDESGMPKERFSAEFPKEGPSILRIQQVVRGDSAAYFCASSPDTDTQYFGPGTRLTVL.

This sequence joins TRBV10-2 and TRBJ1-1, with D possibly matching TRBD1 (5 bases). The CDR3 extends over 15 amino acids. V was trimmed by 3 bases and J by 1 base, leaving 12 bases between them. The germline V gene encodes CDR1 WSHSY and CDR2 SAAADI. In nucleotides, the CDR3 is TGCGCCAGCAGTGATCTTGGACACTGGAACACTGAAGCTTTCTTT. Amino acid sequence: CASSDLGHWNTEAFF.

The chain carries TRBV7-9 and TRBJ2-1, with 7 bases lining up with TRBD2. After removal of 4 bases from V and 2 bases from J, the junction contained 5 bases not matched to a gene. CDR1 and CDR2 from the germline V gene are SEHNR and FQNEAQ (reference sequence). The CDR3 is 15 amino acids. The CDR3 DNA reads TGTGCCAGCAGCTCCCCTAGCGGCCCCTACAATGAGCAGTTCTTC. Translated, it gives CASSSPSGPYNEQFF.

This chain connects TRBV5-5 to TRBJ1-2, with a weak D call TRBD1 (6 bases). This CDR3 is built from 14 residues. Trimming removed 0 bases at V and 3 bases at J, with 9 bases between. The germline V gene encodes CDR1 SGHKS and CDR2 YYEKEE (reference sequence). The CDR3 DNA follows: TGTGCCAGCAGCTTGGCCAGGACAGACTATGGCTACACCTTC. It specifies CASSLARTDYGYTF.

The chain joins TRBV5-1 to TRBJ1-1; D not resolved. Trimming pared 4 bases from V and 3 bases from J, leaving 7 bases between. The CDR3 covers 12 residues. CDR1 SGHRS and CDR2 YFSETQ come from the germline V gene. The CDR3 is CASSAGYTEAFF. The CDR3 DNA sequence: TGCGCCAGCAGCGCGGGATACACTGAAGCTTTCTTT. The full variable domain, in which reference TRBV5-1 and TRBJ1-1 provide the parts outside the CDR3, is KAGVTQTPRYLIKTRGQQVTLSCSPISGHRSVSWYQQTPGQGLQFLFEYFSETQRNKGNFPGRFSGRQFSNSRSEMNVSTLELGDSALYLCASSAGYTEAFFGQGTRLTVV.

The J gene is TRBJ2-7, the V gene TRBV29-1, with D maybe TRBD1 (6 bases). The CDR3 contains 16 residues. V lost 0 bases to trimming and J lost 6 bases, with 21 bases between them. CDR1 SQVTM and CDR2 ANQGSEA come from the germline V gene. CDR3 region: CSVEDARDTRGSEQYF. The CDR3 bases are TGCAGCGTTGAAGATGCCCGGGACACGAGGGGTTCCGAGCAGTACTTC.

V and J are TRBV7-2 and TRBJ1-3, with 8 bases that match TRBD1. V dropped 1 base and J dropped 4; count of bases not matched to a gene: 3. The length of the CDR3 is 15 residues. Looked up from germline, CDR1 is SGHTA and CDR2 is FQGNSA. The CDR3 nucleotides read TGTGCCAGCAGCTTAGGTGGGACAGGAGGAAACACCATATATTTT. Translating it yields CASSLGGTGGNTIYF.